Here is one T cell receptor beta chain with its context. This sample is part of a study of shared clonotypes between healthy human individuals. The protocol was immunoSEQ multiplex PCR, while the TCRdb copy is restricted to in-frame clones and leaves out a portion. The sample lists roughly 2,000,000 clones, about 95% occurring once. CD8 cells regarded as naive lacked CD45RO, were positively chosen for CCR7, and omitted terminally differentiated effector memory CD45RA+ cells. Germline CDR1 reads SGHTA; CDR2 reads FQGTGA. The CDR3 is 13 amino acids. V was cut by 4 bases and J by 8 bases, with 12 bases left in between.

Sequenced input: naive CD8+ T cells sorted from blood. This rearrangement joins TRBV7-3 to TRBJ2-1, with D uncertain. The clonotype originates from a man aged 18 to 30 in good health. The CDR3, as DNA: TGTGCCAGCAGCTCTTTCCCGGGCGATGAGCAGTTCTTC. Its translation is CASSSFPGDEQFF.